The clone carrying this T cell receptor (beta chain) showed up just once. Using immunoSEQ multiplex PCR, the repertoire was profiled, and TCRdb retains in-frame clones only, with some absent. Counted here are about 66,000 clones, roughly nine tenths occurring once; the ten biggest clones make up roughly 5%. This entry comes from a study of T cell changes during pregnancy in multiple sclerosis. CDR1 is SEHNR, CDR2 FQNEAQ, per germline (reference sequence). This CDR3 region has 16 residues. J was trimmed by 4 bases and V by 2 bases; bases with no gene match: 5. The sample consisted of CD8+ T cells from peripheral blood mononuclear cells, taken before pregnancy. The rearrangement links TRBV7-9 to TRBJ2-6, with TRBD1 matching over 7 bases. The clonotype comes from a female donor with multiple sclerosis, enrolled in a pregnancy study. CDR3 protein: CASSLRQGPGANVLTF. The CDR3 bases are TGTGCCAGCAGCTTAAGACAGGGACCCGGGGCCAACGTCCTGACTTTC.